The 21 T cell receptor beta chains given below trace back to one sample, sequenced in a study of Ad26.COV2.S vaccination and SARS-CoV-2 variants. Sequencing used immunoSEQ multiplex PCR; TCRdb keeps in-frame clones, though not all of them. The sample records 350,000 to 550,000 clones, about 91% being singletons. Treatment indicated: about 20 received Ad26.COV2.S at low or high dose, single or two shots; five or six received placebo; per-sample allocation not given. Vaccine and placebo recipients were sampled on day 63 after the first injection. Sequencing was performed on peripheral blood, taken in a trial of Ad26.COV2.S vaccine versus placebo. These receptors all come from a person aged 18-60 years who received the Ad26.COV2.S COVID-19 vaccine or a placebo.

The chain has TRBV7-2 and TRBJ2-1, with D tentatively TRBD1 or TRBD2 (5 bases each). Per the germline V gene, CDR1 is SGHTA and CDR2 is FQGNSA. The CDR3 runs to 13 residues. Trimming took off 6 bases at V and 8 bases at J, with 14 bases between the two ends. CDR3 loop: CASSSVRGDEQFF. The CDR3 DNA follows: TGTGCCAGCAGTAGCGTTAGGGGCGATGAGCAGTTCTTC.

The V gene is TRBV5-1, the J gene TRBJ2-5, with a tentative D call TRBD1 (6 bases). Germline V lookup: CDR1 SGHRS, CDR2 YFSETQ. The V and J ends lost 4 bases and 5 bases respectively, with 12 bases between them. This CDR3 comprises 13 residues. As DNA, the CDR3 is TGCGCCAGCAGCAGGGGGACGGGTGAGACCCAGTACTTC. It yields the protein CASSRGTGETQYF.

The rearrangement links TRBV4-1 to TRBJ2-3; 8 positions match TRBD2. The germline gives CDR1 MGHRA, CDR2 YSYEKL. The CDR3 consists of 17 residues. V lost 4 bases and J lost 0; bases outside the gene matches: 9. The CDR3 nucleotides read TGCGCCAGCAGCCTCCTCCGTAGCGGGGCTAGCACAGATACGCAGTATTTT. Amino acid sequence: CASSLLRSGASTDTQYF.

In this sample, this clone turned up a few times. The gene calls are TRBV6-6 and TRBJ1-2, with TRBD1 matching 7 bases. Germline lookup yields CDR1 MNHNY and CDR2 SVGAGI (reference sequence). V trimming: 7 bases; J trimming: 8 bases; junction bases outside the gene matches: 13. This CDR3 contains 14 residues. The CDR3 loop reads CASNDREGDRGYTF. The CDR3 DNA reads TGTGCCAGCAATGACAGGGAGGGAGATAGGGGCTACACCTTC.

The chain is built from TRBV6-5 and TRBJ1-2; D is perhaps TRBD1 (5 bases). Per the germline V gene, CDR1 is MNHEY and CDR2 is SVGAGI. The CDR3 length is 15 residues. Trimming left V 6 bases short and J 4 bases short, with 18 bases between. CDR3 sequence: CASSAGAYKTYGYTF. In DNA, the CDR3 is TGTGCCAGCAGCGCTGGGGCCTATAAGACCTATGGCTACACCTTC.

The rearrangement uses TRBV4-3 and TRBJ2-6, with a possible D match to TRBD2 (5 bases). CDR1 LGHNA and CDR2 YSLEER come from the germline V gene. With 3 bases removed from V and 0 bases from J, the gap between germline ends came to 9 bases. The CDR3 runs 16 residues. CDR3 DNA: TGCGCCAGCAGCCACTCAGAGGGCTCTGGGGCCAACGTCCTGACTTTC. This encodes CASSHSEGSGANVLTF.

This chain links TRBV27 with TRBJ1-5, with D perhaps matching TRBD1 (5 bases). V was shortened by 5 bases and J by 3 bases, with 8 bases between the two germline ends. Per the germline V gene, CDR1 is MNHEY and CDR2 is SMNVEV (reference sequence). This CDR3 comprises 13 residues. The CDR3: CASSPRVNQPQHF. The CDR3 nucleotides read TGTGCCAGCAGTCCCAGGGTCAATCAGCCCCAGCATTTT.

V usage is TRBV7-9 and J usage is TRBJ2-2, with D unclear. The CDR3 is 15 amino acids. Trimming stripped 2 bases from V and 0 bases from J, with 7 bases between. Germline V gene sequence: CDR1 SEHNR, CDR2 FQNEAQ (reference sequence). The CDR3 protein is CASSLSFPNTGELFF. CDR3 bases: TGTGCCAGCAGCTTAAGTTTCCCGAACACCGGGGAGCTGTTTTTT. Combining the CDR3 with reference TRBV7-9 and TRBJ2-2 gives the whole variable domain DTGVSQNPRHKITKRGQNVTFRCDPISEHNRLYWYRQTLGQGPEFLTYFQNEAQLEKSRLLSDRFSAERPKGSFSTLEIQRTEQGDSAMYLCASSLSFPNTGELFFGEGSRLTVL.

The rearrangement joins TRBV5-1 to TRBJ1-4; D might be TRBD1 (5 bases). Deletions cut 4 bases from V and 0 bases from J, with 10 bases between. This CDR3 is 15 amino acids long. CDR1 and CDR2 from the germline V gene are SGHRS and YFSETQ. The CDR3 DNA follows: TGCGCCAGCAGCGTCCAGGGTTCAACTAATGAAAAACTGTTTTTT. Amino acids: CASSVQGSTNEKLFF.

V gene TRBV24-1 combines with J gene TRBJ1-6; D is possibly TRBD1 (5 bases). V was clipped by 4 bases and J by 8 bases, with 14 bases between them. Germline CDR1 and CDR2: KGHDR and SFDVKD. The CDR3 sequence is 15 residues long. This CDR3 is CATSDSGTMDSPLHF. In nucleotides, the CDR3 is TGTGCCACCAGTGACTCCGGGACCATGGATTCACCCCTCCACTTT.

The chain is built from TRBV11-3 and TRBJ1-6; no clear D gene. Germline lookup yields CDR1 SGHNT and CDR2 YENEEA. V was cut by 5 bases and J by 10 bases, with 12 bases left in between. The CDR3 contains 13 residues. CDR3 loop: CASSAGSDSPLHF. Written as DNA, the CDR3 is TGTGCCAGCAGCGCTGGGAGCGACTCACCCCTCCACTTT.

The chain is built from TRBV9 and TRBJ1-2; D may be TRBD1 (5 bases). CDR1 and CDR2 from the germline V gene are SGDLS and YYNGEE. The CDR3 is 14 amino acids. V lost 6 bases to trimming and J lost 4 bases, with 16 bases between them. The chain's CDR3 is CASTMGRGAYGYTF. The CDR3 DNA follows: TGTGCCAGCACGATGGGGCGGGGAGCCTATGGCTACACCTTC.

The gene calls are TRBV19 and TRBJ2-5; 10 nucleotides line up with TRBD2. Germline V lookup: CDR1 LNHDA, CDR2 SQIVND (reference sequence). There are 15 residues in the CDR3. V shed 6 bases, J shed 5 bases, and the junction held 9 bases outside the gene matches. Here the CDR3 DNA reads TGTGCCAGTAGCCCACTAGCGGGACGGGCGGAGACCCAGTACTTC. It translates to CASSPLAGRAETQYF.

The chain employs TRBV18 and TRBJ1-2, with D unclear. Germline lookup yields CDR1 KGHSH and CDR2 LQKENI. V lost 3 bases and J lost 6, with 14 bases in between. The CDR3 runs 14 residues. In DNA form, the CDR3 reads TGTGCCAGCTCACCCACGACGGGTGGGGATGGCTACACCTTC. Amino acid sequence: CASSPTTGGDGYTF.

The V gene is TRBV5-4, the J gene TRBJ1-1, with a weak D call TRBD1 (5 bases). CDR1 and CDR2 (germline): SGHNT, YYREEE (reference sequence). The CDR3 spans 14 residues. The V end was cut by 5 bases, the J end by 5 bases, with 16 bases between. CDR3 nucleotides: TGTGCCAGCAGGGAGGGGACCCGGGGAACTGAAGCTTTCTTT. Its translation: CASREGTRGTEAFF.

The rearrangement joins TRBV5-1 to TRBJ2-1, with no clear D. The CDR3 runs 15 residues. Germline CDR1 is SGHRS and CDR2 is YFSETQ. V was trimmed by 0 bases and J by 0 bases, leaving 7 bases between them. CDR3 sequence (DNA): TGCGCCAGCAGCTTGGGAACCAGCTCCTACAATGAGCAGTTCTTC. As protein: CASSLGTSSYNEQFF.

CDR3 protein: CASSLWDRGLQPQHF. The CDR3, as DNA: TGTGCCAGCAGCTTATGGGACAGGGGTTTACAGCCCCAGCATTTT. The chain recombines TRBV5-6 with TRBJ1-5, with 10 positions matching TRBD1. V dropped 2 bases and J dropped 7; count of bases not matched to a gene: 6. The CDR3 is 15 residues long. Looked up from germline, CDR1 is SGHDT and CDR2 is YYEEEE.

This clone has a single count. The chain employs TRBV4-1 and TRBJ2-1; TRBD2 aligns across 9 bases. This CDR3 region has 15 residues. Trimming at V came to 3 bases and at J to 6 bases, leaving 6 bases not matched to a gene. Germline V gene data show CDR1 as MGHRA and CDR2 as YSYEKL. As DNA, the CDR3 is TGCGCCAGCAGCCAGGCGGGACTAGCCCGCAATGAGCAGTTCTTC. Protein sequence: CASSQAGLARNEQFF.

The sample holds a few counts of this clone. The rearrangement joins TRBV5-1 to TRBJ2-3; D might be TRBD2 (6 bases). The CDR3 has 14 amino acids. The germline V gene has CDR1 SGHRS and CDR2 YFSETQ. V lost 0 bases to trimming and J lost 4 bases, with 9 bases between them. CDR3 nucleotides: TGCGCCAGCAGCTTGGGACTAGAATCAGATACGCAGTATTTT. Amino acids: CASSLGLESDTQYF.

This clone was detected only a few times. The chain links TRBV12-3 or TRBV12-4 to TRBJ2-7, with 7 bases aligning to TRBD1. The CDR3 covers 12 residues. V dropped 5 bases and J dropped 5; count of bases not matched to a gene: 3. The CDR3 is CASSEQGNEQYV. CDR3 DNA sequence: TGTGCCAGCAGTGAACAGGGGAACGAGCAGTACGTC.

The CDR3 sequence is CASPGLNTEAFF. The DNA of the CDR3 is TGTGCCAGCCCCGGATTGAACACTGAAGCTTTCTTT. The V and J genes are TRBV7-9 and TRBJ1-1; no clear D. Germline-derived CDR1 and CDR2 are SEHNR and FQNEAQ (reference sequence). The CDR3 consists of 12 residues. V gave up 8 bases and J gave up 0 bases, with 7 bases separating them.